This TCR beta chain appears in the sequencing data of a study of cytomegalovirus exposure and HLA in healthy donors. In the study overall: From donors who were HLA-typed, an early data release held 70 million to 90 million unique TCRs.

The primer mix had 60 Vbeta and 13 Jbeta primers. Method: immunoSEQ multiplex PCR; TCRdb's copy keeps in-frame clones and lacks some. This sample has under 200,000 clones, with roughly 70% found just once. The CDR3 covers 15 residues. With 4 bases clipped from V and 2 bases from J, the junction kept 3 bases outside the gene matches. Germline V gives CDR1 LGHNA, CDR2 YNFKEQ. As concerns this clone: Its antigen is undetermined.

General study findings and limits: Cytomegalovirus association was listed for around 180 TCR beta chains. Later analysis associated a missense DCLRE1C variant with TCR beta V- and J-gene trimming.

This receptor was taken from a woman aged 45-65 years in good health and CMV-seropositive. The sequencing input was PBMCs. The genes are TRBV4-2 and TRBJ2-7, with 12 positions matching TRBD2. The CDR3: CASSPGLAGTYEQYF. In DNA, the CDR3 is TGTGCCAGCAGCCCCGGACTAGCGGGGACCTACGAGCAGTACTTC.